The subject of this entry is one T cell receptor beta chain. TCRdb re-analyzed the 5' RACE reads; it lists each CDR3 protein once, without DNA. This sample's table has about 460,000 distinct CDR3 sequences. These data come from a study of T cells expressing NK-cell markers. The CDR3 consists of 15 residues. Germline lookup yields CDR1 LGHNA and CDR2 YNFKEQ. What was sequenced was blood T cells: a sorted CD56 or NKG2C T cell subset, CD4+ or CD8+ T cells, or bulk PBMC T cells (not recorded which). The clonotype was recovered from a woman aged 50 to 65 in good health. This sequence joins TRBV4-2 and TRBJ2-4; absent DNA, TCRdb's TRBD1 call cannot be checked. The CDR3 region is CASSQDSRTGNIQYF.